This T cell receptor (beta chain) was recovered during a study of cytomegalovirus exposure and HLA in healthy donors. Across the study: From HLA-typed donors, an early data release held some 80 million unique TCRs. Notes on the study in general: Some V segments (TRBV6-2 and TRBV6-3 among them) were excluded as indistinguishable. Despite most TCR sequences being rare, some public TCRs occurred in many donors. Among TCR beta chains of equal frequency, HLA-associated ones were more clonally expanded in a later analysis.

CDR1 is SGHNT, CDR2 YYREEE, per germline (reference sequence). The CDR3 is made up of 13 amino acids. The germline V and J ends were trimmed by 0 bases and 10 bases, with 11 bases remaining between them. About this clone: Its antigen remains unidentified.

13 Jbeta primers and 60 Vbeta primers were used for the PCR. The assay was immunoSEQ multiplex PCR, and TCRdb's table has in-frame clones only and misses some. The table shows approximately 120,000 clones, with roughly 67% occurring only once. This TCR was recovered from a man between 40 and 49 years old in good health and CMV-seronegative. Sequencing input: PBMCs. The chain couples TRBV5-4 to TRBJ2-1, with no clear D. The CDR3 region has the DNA TGTGCCAGCAGCTTGGCCCACGTTCAGGAGCAGTTCTTC. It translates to CASSLAHVQEQFF.